This T cell receptor beta chain was obtained from a study of cytomegalovirus exposure and HLA in healthy donors. Background on the study: HLA-typed donors were the source of 83 million or so unique TCRs, which an early data release held. Study-wide results and caveats: HLA-A and HLA-B allele assignments for most subjects were reportedly predicted accurately using TCR beta sequences.

Germline lookup yields CDR1 KGHSH and CDR2 LQKENI. CDR3 length: 24 amino acids. Losses at the gene ends were 3 bases for V and 1 base for J; bases not matched to a gene: 29. It was with 60 Vbeta and 13 Jbeta primers that the PCR ran. Measured with immunoSEQ multiplex PCR; TCRdb has only the in-frame clones, and not every one. The profile shows approximately 200,000 clones, about 75% of them singletons. Of note for this clone: Antigen unknown.

This TCR was sampled from a man aged 18 to 29 in good health and CMV-seronegative. Material: PBMCs. The rearrangement joins TRBV18 to TRBJ2-3; 9 bases align to TRBD1. The CDR3 loop reads CASSPRRVGSMPHRGRGGTDTQYF. Written as DNA, the CDR3 is TGTGCCAGCTCACCTAGACGTGTTGGTTCGATGCCACACAGGGGGCGCGGGGGCACAGATACGCAGTATTTT.